This entry is about one T cell receptor (beta chain). This sample is drawn from a study of blood T cell repertoires in COVID-19. Background on the study: Samples taken during acute and convalescent COVID-19 were collected in the United States, Italy and Spain. PBMCs, B-cell-depleted T cells, or T cells provided the cDNA or gDNA that made up the material.

In the authors' methods: From reference gene primer amplification, estimates of nucleated cell counts were derived. Clones were read by immunoSEQ multiplex PCR, and TCRdb kept only the in-frame ones, dropping some. V and J calls and clone size come straight from that table; D and trimming were deduced from the DNA. The sample yields approximately 94,000 clones, approximately 90% seen once. The germline V gene has CDR1 LNHDA and CDR2 SQIVND (reference sequence). The CDR3 is made up of 16 amino acids. The V gene end was trimmed by 5 bases and the J gene end by 6 bases; junction bases not matched to a gene: 8.

This receptor was obtained from a woman aged 45-59 years in a cohort sampled during active COVID-19. The chain links TRBV19 to TRBJ2-3; 13 nucleotides agree with TRBD2. The sample consisted of peripheral blood. The CDR3 DNA is TGTGCCAGTAGTTTCACTAGCGGGGGGGCCGGGGATACGCAGTATTTT. Encoded protein: CASSFTSGGAGDTQYF.